This section outlines one T cell receptor beta chain sequence together with its context. Its antigen is not identified. The data are from a study of cytomegalovirus exposure and HLA in healthy donors. Overall study results and limits: Reports described diagnosis of cytomegalovirus status by the classifier as highly specific and sensitive. Most TCR sequences were uncommon, yet certain public TCRs appeared in many donors. Associated with cytomegalovirus, according to the listing, were fewer than 200 TCR beta chains.

Assay used: immunoSEQ multiplex PCR; TCRdb lists only in-frame clones, some missing. The sample lists 110,000 or so clones; around 95% were seen once. CDR3 size: 15 residues. CDR1 is MNHEY and CDR2 is SVGAGI in the germline V gene. V trimming: 2 bases; J trimming: 7 bases; junction bases outside the gene matches: 7. It was the approximately 110-subject validation cohort, separate from the 666-subject first cohort, to which the donors belonged. The origin of this receptor is a young woman in good health and CMV-seronegative. Sequencing used PBMCs. The chain joins TRBV6-5 to TRBJ1-5; 8 bases line up with TRBD1. This chain's CDR3 is CASSYARGQGQPQHF. The CDR3 DNA sequence: TGTGCCAGCAGTTACGCCAGGGGGCAGGGGCAGCCCCAGCATTTT.